The 14 T cell receptor beta chains in this list originate from one sample, sequenced in a study of T cell responses to AZD1222 COVID-19 vaccine. The repertoire was sequenced with immunoSEQ multiplex PCR; TCRdb's copy has only in-frame clones and lacks some. The sample lists around 76,000 clones; approximately 84% were seen once. The starting material was peripheral blood, obtained on day 0 of AZD1222 vaccination. The receptors stem from an adult in good health.

The gene calls are TRBV28 and TRBJ2-3, with D possibly matching TRBD1 (6 bases). Germline V lookup: CDR1 MDHEN, CDR2 SYDVKM. CDR3 size: 14 residues. V was trimmed by 3 bases and J by 5 bases, leaving 12 bases between them. CDR3 sequence: CASSFRQGIDTQYF. The CDR3 DNA sequence: TGTGCCAGCAGTTTTCGGCAGGGGATAGATACGCAGTATTTT.

As to this clone: Mismatch with germline at one junction end may stem from a read error. The V gene is TRBV10-3, the J gene TRBJ2-3; TRBD1 aligns across 8 bases. Germline V gene lookup returns CDR1 ENHRY and CDR2 SYGVKD. This CDR3 region has 13 residues. This CDR3 is CALRGQYTDTQYF. CDR3 coding DNA: TGTGCCCTCAGGGGGCAGTACACAGATACGCAGTATTTT.

The rearrangement joins TRBV3-1 (or the pseudogene TRBV3-2) to TRBJ1-1, with 7 bases aligning to TRBD1. V lost 3 bases to trimming and J lost 3 bases; unmatched junction nucleotides: 7. CDR3 size: 15 residues. Germline CDR1 LGHDT, CDR2 YNNKEL (reference sequence). CDR3 DNA sequence: TGTGCCAGCAGCCAGAAACAGGGGCGGGACACTGAAGCTTTCTTT. This encodes CASSQKQGRDTEAFF.

The chain has TRBV6-5 and TRBJ1-6, with 7 bases identical to TRBD1. J was trimmed by 10 bases and V by 5 bases; bases with no gene match: 11. CDR1 and CDR2 (germline): MNHEY, SVGAGI. This CDR3 is built from 15 residues. The CDR3 loop is CASSRNHRGASPLHF. The CDR3 bases are TGTGCCAGCAGTCGAAACCACAGGGGCGCCTCACCCCTCCACTTT.

The CDR3 DNA follows: TGTGCCAGCTCACCCGGGACAATCCAAGAGACCCAGTACTTC. It specifies CASSPGTIQETQYF. The rearrangement joins TRBV18 to TRBJ2-5, with D perhaps TRBD1 (6 bases). This CDR3 is 14 amino acids long. Trimming removed 3 bases from V and 1 base from J, with 9 bases in between. Germline V gene sequence: CDR1 KGHSH, CDR2 LQKENI.

The chain carries TRBV18 and TRBJ2-1, with D uncertain. V lost 2 bases to trimming and J lost 0 bases, with 11 bases between them. The CDR3 spans 16 residues. Germline lookup yields CDR1 KGHSH and CDR2 LQKENI. CDR3 nucleotides: TGTGCCAGCTCACCAAAAGGACCTCACTCCTACAATGAGCAGTTCTTC. It yields the protein CASSPKGPHSYNEQFF.

CDR3 sequence (DNA): TGTGCCAGCAGCGCGGGACAGGGGTATGGTCAGCCCCAGCATTTT. It specifies CASSAGQGYGQPQHF. This chain uses TRBV9 with TRBJ1-5; TRBD1 matches at 10 bases. After removal of 3 bases from V and 6 bases from J, the junction contained 6 bases not matched to a gene. Looked up from germline, CDR1 is SGDLS and CDR2 is YYNGEE. CDR3 length: 15 amino acids.

The chain couples TRBV19 to TRBJ1-5, with D unresolved. CDR3 length: 14 residues. V lost 2 bases and J 0 bases, leaving 5 bases between the germline ends. Germline V gene data show CDR1 as LNHDA and CDR2 as SQIVND (reference sequence). DNA for the CDR3: TGTGCCAGTAGTATAATTTCTAGCAATCAGCCCCAGCATTTT. This codes for CASSIISSNQPQHF. Filled out from reference TRBV19 and TRBJ1-5, the complete variable domain reads DGGITQSPKYLFRKEGQNVTLSCEQNLNHDAMYWYRQDPGQGLRLIYYSQIVNDFQKGDIAEGYSVSREKKESFPLTVTSAQKNPTAFYLCASSIISSNQPQHFGDGTRLSIL.

CDR3 residues: CAWNPSGANEQFF. The CDR3 DNA is TGTGCCTGGAACCCCTCAGGGGCCAATGAGCAGTTCTTC. The gene calls are TRBV30 and TRBJ2-1; possibly TRBD1 for D (6 bases). CDR1 and CDR2 (germline): GTSNPN, SVGIG (reference sequence). V lost 4 bases and J lost 6, with 13 bases in between. The CDR3 runs 13 residues.

This clone was picked up one time. The chain employs TRBV9 and TRBJ2-1; the D gene could be TRBD1 or TRBD2 (5 bases each). This CDR3 has 17 amino acids. Trimming stripped 3 bases from V and 7 bases from J, with 23 bases between. The germline gives CDR1 SGDLS, CDR2 YYNGEE. CDR3 amino acids: CASSAAPGALESNEQFF. The DNA of the CDR3 is TGTGCCAGCAGCGCAGCCCCCGGGGCCCTAGAGAGTAATGAGCAGTTCTTC.

The chain carries TRBV19 and TRBJ2-3, with 10 positions matching TRBD2. The J segment lost 4 bases and the V segment lost 0 bases, leaving 7 bases of the junction unmatched. The CDR3 consists of 17 residues. Germline V lookup: CDR1 LNHDA, CDR2 SQIVND (reference sequence). The CDR3 protein is CASSIEKRGGWADTQYF. Written as DNA, the CDR3 is TGTGCCAGTAGTATAGAGAAGCGGGGGGGCTGGGCAGATACGCAGTATTTT.

J is TRBJ2-6 and V is TRBV6-1, with TRBD2 identical over 8 bases. V shed 1 base and J 2 bases; nucleotides not matched to a gene: 4. Germline assignment: CDR1 MNHNS and CDR2 SASEGT. The CDR3 covers 17 residues. CDR3 coding DNA: TGTGCCAGCAGTGAAGGCCCGGGGGGGGCTGGGGCCAACGTCCTGACTTTC. Protein product: CASSEGPGGAGANVLTF.

The rearrangement joins TRBV5-1 to TRBJ2-5; 8 bases map to TRBD1. V was pared by 4 bases and J by 3 bases, with 2 bases of the junction left unmatched. The CDR3 loop spans 13 amino acids. CDR1 and CDR2 (germline): SGHRS, YFSETQ. CDR3 bases: TGCGCCAGCAGCCAACAGGGGGAAGAGACCCAGTACTTC. Protein product: CASSQQGEETQYF.

This clone was detected only a few times. The chain employs TRBV18 and TRBJ2-5, with D perhaps TRBD2 (5 bases). The germline V and J ends were trimmed by 6 bases and 2 bases, with 13 bases remaining between them. CDR3 length: 14 residues. Germline assignment: CDR1 KGHSH and CDR2 LQKENI. The CDR3 reads CASSPGLAQETQYF. Written as DNA, the CDR3 is TGTGCCAGCTCCCCGGGATTAGCGCAAGAGACCCAGTACTTC.